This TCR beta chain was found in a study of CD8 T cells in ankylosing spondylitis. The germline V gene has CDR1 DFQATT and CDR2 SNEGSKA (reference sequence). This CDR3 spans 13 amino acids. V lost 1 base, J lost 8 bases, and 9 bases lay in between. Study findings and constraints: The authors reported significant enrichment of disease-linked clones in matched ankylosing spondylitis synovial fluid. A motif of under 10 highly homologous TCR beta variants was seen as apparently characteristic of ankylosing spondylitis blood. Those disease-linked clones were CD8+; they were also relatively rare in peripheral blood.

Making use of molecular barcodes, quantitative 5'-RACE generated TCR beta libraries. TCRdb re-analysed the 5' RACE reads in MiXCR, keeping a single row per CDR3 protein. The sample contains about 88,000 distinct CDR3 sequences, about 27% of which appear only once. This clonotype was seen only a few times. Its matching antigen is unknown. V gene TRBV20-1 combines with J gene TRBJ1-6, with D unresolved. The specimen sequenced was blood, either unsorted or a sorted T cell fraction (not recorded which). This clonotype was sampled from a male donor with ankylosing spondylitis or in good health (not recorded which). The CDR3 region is CSARGTGHSPLHF. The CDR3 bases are TGCAGTGCTAGAGGGACCGGACATTCACCCCTCCACTTT.